This T cell receptor beta chain is drawn from a study of PD-1 blockade in classical Hodgkin lymphoma. The method was immunoSEQ multiplex PCR; TCRdb's version includes in-frame clones alone and lacks a portion of them. The sample yields 15,000 to 20,000 clones, around four fifths seen once. CDR3 length equals 13 residues. The junction had 1 base not matched to a gene; V was cut back by 4 bases and J by 2 bases. CDR1 is MNHNS and CDR2 is SASEGT in the germline V gene. Time point of the sample: cycle 4 day 1 (C4D1), after less than 7 weeks of nivolumab. After autologous stem cell transplantation all patients relapsed, and prior brentuximab vedotin exposure differed between cohorts. Out of thawed PBMCs, magnetic negative selection purified CD4+ T cells. This clone appeared a single time.

The sample consisted of CD4+ T cells from blood, taken before the fourth cycle of nivolumab. The chain recombines TRBV6-1 with TRBJ2-5; TRBD1 agrees at 7 bases. The sequence came from a human donor with classical Hodgkin lymphoma. The CDR3 DNA sequence: TGTGCCAGCAGTGCGACAGGGCAAGAGACCCAGTACTTC. Translated: CASSATGQETQYF.